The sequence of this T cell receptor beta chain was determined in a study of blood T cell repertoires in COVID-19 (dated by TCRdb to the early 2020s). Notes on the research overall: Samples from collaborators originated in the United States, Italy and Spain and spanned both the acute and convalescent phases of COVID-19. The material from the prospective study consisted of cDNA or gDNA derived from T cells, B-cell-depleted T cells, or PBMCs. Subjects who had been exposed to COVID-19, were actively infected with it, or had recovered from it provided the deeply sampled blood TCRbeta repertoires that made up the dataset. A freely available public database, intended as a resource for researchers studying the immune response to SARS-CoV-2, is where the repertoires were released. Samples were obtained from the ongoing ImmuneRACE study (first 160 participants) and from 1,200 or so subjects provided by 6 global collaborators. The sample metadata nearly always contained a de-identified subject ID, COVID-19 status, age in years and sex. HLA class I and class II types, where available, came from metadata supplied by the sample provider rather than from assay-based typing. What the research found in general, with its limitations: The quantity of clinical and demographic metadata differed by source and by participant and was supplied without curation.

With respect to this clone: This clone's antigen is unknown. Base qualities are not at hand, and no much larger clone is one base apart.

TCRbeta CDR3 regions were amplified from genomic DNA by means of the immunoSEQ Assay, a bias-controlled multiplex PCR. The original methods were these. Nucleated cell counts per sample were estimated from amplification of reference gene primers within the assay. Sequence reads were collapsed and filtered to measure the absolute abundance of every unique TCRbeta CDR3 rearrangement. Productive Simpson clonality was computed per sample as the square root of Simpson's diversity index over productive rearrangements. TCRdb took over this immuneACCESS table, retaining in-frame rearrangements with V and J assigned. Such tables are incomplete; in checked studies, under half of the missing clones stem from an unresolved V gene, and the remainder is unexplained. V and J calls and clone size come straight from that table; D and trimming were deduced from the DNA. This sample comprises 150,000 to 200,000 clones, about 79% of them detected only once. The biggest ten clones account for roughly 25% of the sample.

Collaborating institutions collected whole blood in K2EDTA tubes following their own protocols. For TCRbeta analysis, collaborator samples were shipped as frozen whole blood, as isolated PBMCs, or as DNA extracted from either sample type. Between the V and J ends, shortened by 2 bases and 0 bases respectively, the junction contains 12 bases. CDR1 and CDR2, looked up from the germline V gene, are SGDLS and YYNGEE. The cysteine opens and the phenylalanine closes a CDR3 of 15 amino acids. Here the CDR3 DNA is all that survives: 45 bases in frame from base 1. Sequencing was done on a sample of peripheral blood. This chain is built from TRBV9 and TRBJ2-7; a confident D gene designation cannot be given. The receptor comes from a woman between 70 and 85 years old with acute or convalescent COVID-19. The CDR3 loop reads CASSVESVPSYEQYF. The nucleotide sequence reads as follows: TGTGCCAGCAGCGTCGAAAGCGTTCCCTCCTACGAGCAGTACTTC.